The 29 T cell receptor beta chains below come from one sample, sequenced in a study of tumor-infiltrating lymphocytes in primary liver carcinoma. Investigators took RNA and DNA out together from 20-30 mg of unsorted bulk tissue. A primer in the constant region served to generate TCR beta cDNA from 500 ng of total RNA. Modified slightly, ARM-PCR produced TCR beta libraries over three nested multiplex PCR rounds. It was with TRBV1-TRBV30 forward primers and a C-beta reverse primer that the first two PCR rounds were run, at around 11 cycles each. One entry per CDR3 protein results from TCRdb running MiXCR on the multiplex PCR reads. The table has 120,000 or so distinct CDR3 sequences, roughly 69% seen once. The sequenced sample consisted of liver tumor tissue from sampling region 1. Subset reported: tumor region T1, superior pole. The source is a woman aged 60-70 years with primary liver carcinoma and hepatitis B virus infection.

This clonotype was found a few times. The germline gene is not matched at one end of the junction; a read error may be the cause. This chain links TRBV29-1 with TRBJ1-1, with D unclear. From germline, CDR1 is SQVTM and CDR2 ANQGSEA. The CDR3 covers 11 residues. CDR3 nucleotides: TGCAGCGTTGTTGGGAACACTGAAGCCCTCTTT. Its translation is CSVVGNTEALF.

On this clonotype itself: This may arise from a read error, as a much more abundant clone is one base away. The V gene is TRBV12-3 or TRBV12-4, the J gene TRBJ1-1; D might be TRBD1 (5 bases). The V gene lost 3 bases and the J gene lost 8 bases, with 10 bases spanning the gap. CDR3 length equals 12 residues. CDR3 coding DNA: TGTGCCAGCAGTTTCGGACACCTAGAAGCTTTCTTT. This gives the protein CASSFGHLEAFF.

For this clonotype: Given a much more abundant clone one base away, this may be a read error. The gene calls are TRBV29-1 and TRBJ2-1, with D perhaps TRBD2 (7 bases). Germline CDR1 reads SQVTM; CDR2 reads ANQGSEA. The CDR3 sequence is 14 residues long. V was cut by 8 bases and J by 7 bases, with 21 bases left in between. The CDR3 sequence: CSSIHRGALNEQFF. CDR3 sequence (DNA): TGCAGCTCAATCCATCGGGGGGCACTTAATGAGCAGTTCTTC.

V usage is TRBV1 and J usage is TRBJ2-1; the tabulated D call, TRBD2, remains unverified against the DNA. TRBV1 is listed as a pseudogene. This CDR3 spans 17 amino acids. CDR3 sequence: CTSSLGLAGGSYNEQFF. As DNA, the CDR3 is TGCACCAGCAGCCTGGGACTAGCGGGAGGGAGCTACAATGAGCAGTTCTTC.

The V and J genes are TRBV11-1 and TRBJ2-7; D might be TRBD2 (5 bases). The V and J ends lost 6 bases and 2 bases respectively, with 17 bases between them. The germline V gene encodes CDR1 SGHAT and CDR2 FQDESV (reference sequence). This CDR3 contains 15 residues. Here the CDR3 reads CASSWGVTRTYEQYF. The CDR3, as DNA: TGTGCCAGCAGTTGGGGAGTGACGAGGACCTACGAGCAGTACTTC.

V usage is TRBV11-2 and J usage is TRBJ2-2; no definite D call. The CDR3 sequence is 15 residues long. CDR1 and CDR2 (germline): SGHAT, FQNNGV. V was clipped by 1 base and J by 6 bases, with 12 bases between them. The CDR3 DNA reads TGTGCCAGCAGCTTAGTCAGGAGTCTCGCCGGGGAGCTGTTTTTT. Amino acid sequence: CASSLVRSLAGELFF.

This clonotype has a single count. The germline gene is not matched at one end of the junction; a read error may be the cause. The chain has TRBV11-1 and TRBJ2-7, with D perhaps matching TRBD2 (6 bases). The CDR3 is 15 amino acids. Germline CDR1 is SGHAT and CDR2 is FQDESV (reference sequence). The CDR3 is CVSSPRAAGLRGQYF. The DNA of the CDR3 is TGTGTCAGCAGCCCTCGGGCAGCAGGACTACGCGGGCAGTACTTC.

With regard to this clonotype: Relative to the germline gene, one junction end is altered; a read error may explain this. The rearrangement uses TRBV11-2 and TRBJ2-2; a possible D gene is TRBD2 (5 bases). The CDR3 runs to 14 residues. CDR1 is SGHAT, CDR2 FQNNGV, per germline. CDR3 loop: CASNTTVGTGEPFF. The DNA for the CDR3 is TGTGCCAGCAACACAACAGTGGGCACCGGGGAGCCGTTTTTT.

This clonotype was counted a single time. One end of the junction is discordant with germline, which a read error may explain. This chain joins TRBV13 and TRBJ1-1; D remains unclear. The germline V gene has CDR1 PRHDT and CDR2 FYEKMQ (reference sequence). This CDR3 is built from 14 residues. Written as DNA, the CDR3 is TGTGCCAGCAGCCTGAGACATGGCCGGGCTGAAGGTTTCTTT. Protein: CASSLRHGRAEGFF.

The chain is built from TRBV25-1 and TRBJ2-1, with TRBD1 matching over 9 bases. The CDR3 runs to 14 residues. Germline trimming cut 7 bases from V and 6 bases from J; bases unmatched to any gene: 7. Germline V gives CDR1 MGHDK, CDR2 SYGVNS. The CDR3 DNA sequence: TGTGCCAGCATTAAAGGACAGGGGAGCAATGAGCAGTTCTTC. This gives the protein CASIKGQGSNEQFF. Looking up the rest from reference TRBV25-1 and TRBJ2-1 gives the full variable domain: EADIYQTPRYLVIGTGKKITLECSQTMGHDKMYWYQQDPGMELHLIHYSYGVNSTEKGDLSSESTVSRIRTEHFPLTLESARPSHTSQYLCASIKGQGSNEQFFGPGTRLTVL.

In regard to this clonotype: No conserved phenylalanine or tryptophan is present at the end of the CDR3, so a read error is the likely explanation. The DNA is omitted, as the CDR3 cannot be located on it reliably, and the CDR3 follows TCRdb's listing. The chain carries TRBV7-9 and TRBJ2-7; the listed D gene, TRBD1, was not tested against the DNA. With termini counted, the CDR3 has 16 amino acids. The germline CDR1 and CDR2 sequences are SEHNR and FQNEAQ (reference sequence). CDR3: CASSSLRGSGAYEQNI.

Remarks on this clonotype: The junction departs from the called germline gene at one end, perhaps through a read error. The CDR3 bases are TGTGCCAGCAGCATAGTCAGGAGGCCTGTCCATAATTCACCCATCCACTTT. Translating it yields CASSIVRRPVHNSPIHF. This chain links TRBV4-2 with TRBJ1-6, with D unresolved. This CDR3 spans 17 amino acids. Germline values: CDR1 LGHNA, CDR2 YNFKEQ.

Ten or more counts support this clonotype. The rearrangement uses TRBV12-3 or TRBV12-4 and TRBJ2-3; the D is unclear. The CDR3 totals 16 residues. Trimming pared 3 bases from V and 0 bases from J, leaving 13 bases between. CDR3 sequence reads: CASSLLRDSSTDTQYF. For the CDR3, the DNA is TGTGCCAGCAGTTTGCTGAGAGACTCTAGCACAGATACGCAGTATTTT.

About this clonotype itself: Relative to the germline gene, one junction end is altered; a read error may explain this. The chain uses TRBV4-2 and TRBJ1-1; no clear D. This CDR3 is built from 14 residues. Germline V lookup: CDR1 LGHNA, CDR2 YNFKEQ. CDR3 residues: CPSNRTRDNTEAFF. The CDR3 coding sequence is TGTCCCAGCAATCGTACACGGGATAACACTGAAGCTTTCTTT.

This clonotype was detected only a few times. The junction departs from germline at one end; a sequencing error may be responsible. V is TRBV11-2 and J is TRBJ1-1; a possible D gene is TRBD1 (6 bases). This CDR3 contains 14 residues. Germline V gene data show CDR1 as SGHAT and CDR2 as FQNNGV. As DNA, the CDR3 is TGCGCCAGCAGCTTAGGGCCAGGGGACGTGGGAGCTTTCTTT. It specifies CASSLGPGDVGAFF.

This chain joins TRBV28 and TRBJ2-1; 7 nucleotides align to TRBD2. V was pared by 9 bases and J by 7 bases, with 18 bases of the junction left unmatched. Per germline, CDR1 MDHEN and CDR2 SYDVKM. There are 16 residues in the CDR3. The CDR3 protein is CARSTPSGGSFNEQFF. The CDR3 DNA follows: TGTGCCAGGAGTACCCCGTCGGGCGGGAGTTTTAATGAGCAGTTCTTC.

About this clonotype itself: One end of the junction fails to match germline, which may point to a read error. V gene TRBV11-2 combines with J gene TRBJ2-1; no clear D. The germline CDR1 and CDR2 sequences are SGHAT and FQNNGV. The CDR3 has 12 residues. For the CDR3, the DNA is TGTGCCAGCAGCTCAGCAAGCCATGAGCAGTTGTTC. Translated, it gives CASSSASHEQLF.

This clonotype was seen a few times. The chain recombines TRBV7-9 with TRBJ1-5; D possibly corresponds to TRBD1 (5 bases). Germline V gene data show CDR1 as SEHNR and CDR2 as FQNEAQ (reference sequence). This CDR3 contains 14 residues. V lost 1 base and J 7 bases, leaving 11 bases between the germline ends. The CDR3 reads CASSLEGVKQPQHF. The CDR3 coding sequence is TGTGCCAGCAGCTTAGAAGGGGTGAAACAGCCCCAGCATTTT.

On this clonotype: In this CDR3 the conserved last residue, phenylalanine or tryptophan, is missing, so a read error is likely. The DNA is omitted, as the CDR3 cannot be located on it reliably, and the CDR3 follows TCRdb's listing. V usage is TRBV5-6 and J usage is TRBJ2-1; TRBD1 reflects the table's D call only, with no check against the DNA. Germline V CDR1 and CDR2: SGHDT, YYEEEE. Counting both end residues, the CDR3 totals 16 amino acids. CDR3 loop: CASSLWGTGYYNELFL.

This clonotype came up many times. An end of the junction differs from the germline gene, which may be a read error. The V gene is TRBV4-2, the J gene TRBJ2-1; 9 bases match TRBD1. The V gene's germline CDR1 is LGHNA and CDR2 YNFKEQ. CDR3 length equals 15 residues. CDR3 loop: CASGQTGTGYNEQFF. CDR3 DNA: TGTGCCAGCGGCCAAACCGGGACAGGGTACAATGAGCAGTTCTTC.

In its sample, this clonotype was seen many times. The chain is built from TRBV6-5 and TRBJ1-2; TRBD1 aligns across 7 bases. The CDR3 runs to 13 residues. Germline V gene sequence: CDR1 MNHEY, CDR2 SVGAGI. Trimming cost V 1 base and J 6 bases; bases outside gene matches: 2. This chain's CDR3 is CASSYFQGDGYTF. CDR3 DNA sequence: TGTGCCAGCAGTTACTTCCAGGGGGATGGCTACACCTTC.

As DNA, the CDR3 is TGTGCCATCAGTGATGATCGTCCCGGGACAGGGGGCGGTACTGAAGCTTTCTTT. It translates to CAISDDRPGTGGGTEAFF. The V and J genes are TRBV10-3 and TRBJ1-1; 12 nucleotides agree with TRBD1. CDR1 and CDR2 (germline): ENHRY, SYGVKD. This CDR3 spans 18 amino acids. V was clipped by 3 bases and J by 5 bases; unmatched bases: 13.

In the case of this clonotype: A read error is possible here, since a much larger clone lies one base away. The chain recombines TRBV6-1 with TRBJ2-3; tentative D call: TRBD2 (6 bases). Germline CDR1 and CDR2: MNHNS and SASEGT. The length of the CDR3 is 12 residues. V was pared by 8 bases and J by 5 bases, with 11 bases between. The CDR3 DNA follows: TGTGCCAGCCGTGCGGAGGGAGATACGCAGTATTTT. Amino acid sequence: CASRAEGDTQYF.

With regard to this clonotype: One end of the junction is discordant with germline, which a read error may explain. This sequence joins TRBV30 and TRBJ2-3; D unclear. The germline V gene encodes CDR1 GTSNPN and CDR2 SVGIG (reference sequence). This CDR3 region has 12 residues. DNA for the CDR3: TGTGACTGGAGAGTTATTACAGATACGCAGTATTTT. Its translation: CDWRVITDTQYF.

A remark on this clonotype: The final CDR3 position lacks the conserved phenylalanine or tryptophan, pointing to a likely read error. This chain links TRBV6-5 with TRBJ1-1; perhaps TRBD1 as D (5 bases). The CDR3 loop spans 14 amino acids. The V gene's germline CDR1 is MNHEY and CDR2 SVGAGI. Here the CDR3 DNA reads TGTGCCACCAGTTACTCGAGGGGAGACACTGAAGCTTTCTAT. It codes for CATSYSRGDTEAFY.

This clonotype has a single count. Germline and junction disagree at one end, which may indicate a read error. This chain connects TRBV5-1 to TRBJ2-2; D perhaps matches TRBD2 (5 bases). There are 15 residues in the CDR3. The germline V gene has CDR1 SGHRS and CDR2 YFSETQ. This chain's CDR3 is CASSLGYPEAGELSF. DNA of the CDR3: TGCGCCAGCAGCTTGGGGTACCCCGAGGCCGGGGAGCTGTCTTTT.

To note about this clonotype: A much larger clone differs by one base, so this may be a read error. The gene calls are TRBV12-3 or TRBV12-4 and TRBJ2-1; D is ambiguous. This CDR3 is built from 15 residues. V was trimmed by 1 base and J by 4 bases, leaving 11 bases between them. The CDR3 coding sequence is TGTGCCAGCAGTTTAGGAGGCCCGTGGTACAATGAGCAGTTCTTC. This translates into CASSLGGPWYNEQFF.

Comments on this clonotype: Since a much larger clone is just one base distant, this may be a read error. The chain's CDR3 is CASRENPGLTGVVEQFF. DNA of the CDR3: TGTGCCAGCAGAGAAAACCCGGGACTAACGGGAGTGGTTGAGCAGTTCTTC. The gene calls are TRBV28 and TRBJ2-1, with 7 bases lining up with TRBD2. With 6 bases clipped from V and 9 bases from J, the junction kept 20 bases outside the gene matches. The CDR3 runs to 17 residues. The germline CDR1 and CDR2 sequences are MDHEN and SYDVKM.

This clonotype has a count of ten or more. The chain links TRBV12-3 or TRBV12-4 to TRBJ2-3; D possibly corresponds to TRBD1 (6 bases). V was cut by 3 bases and J by 6 bases, with 10 bases left in between. The CDR3 contains 13 residues. The CDR3 DNA reads TGTGCCAGCAGTTTCAGGGGAGCGGATACGCAGTATTTT. Residues: CASSFRGADTQYF.